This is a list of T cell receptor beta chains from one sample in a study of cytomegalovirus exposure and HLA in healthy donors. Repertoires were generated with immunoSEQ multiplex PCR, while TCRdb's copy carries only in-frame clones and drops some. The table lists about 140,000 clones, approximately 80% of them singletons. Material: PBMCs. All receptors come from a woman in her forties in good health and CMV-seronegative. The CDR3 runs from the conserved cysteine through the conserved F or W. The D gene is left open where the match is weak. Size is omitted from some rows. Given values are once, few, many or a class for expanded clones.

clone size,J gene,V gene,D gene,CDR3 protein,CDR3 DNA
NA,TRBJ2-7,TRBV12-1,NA,CASSYAPDEQYF,TGTGCCAGCAGCTACGCCCCGGACGAGCAGTACTTC
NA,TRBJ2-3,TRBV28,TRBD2,CASSSAGFTDTQYF,TGTGCCAGCAGTTCAGCGGGGTTCACAGATACGCAGTATTTT
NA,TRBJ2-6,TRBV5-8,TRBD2,CASSLAGTGGGANGLTF,TGTGCCAGCAGCTTGGCCGGGACGGGAGGAGGGGCCAACGGCCTGACTTTC
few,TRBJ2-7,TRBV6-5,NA,CASRTLGSYEQYF,TGTGCCAGCAGAACCCTAGGCTCCTACGAGCAGTACTTC
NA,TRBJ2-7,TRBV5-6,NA,CASTLAQGSYEQYF,TGTGCCAGCACCCTCGCTCAGGGCTCCTACGAGCAGTACTTC
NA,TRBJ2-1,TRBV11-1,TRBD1,CASSSVGTGGGVEQFF,TGTGCCAGCAGCTCCGTGGGGACAGGGGGGGGCGTTGAGCAGTTCTTC
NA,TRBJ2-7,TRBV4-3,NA,CASSQGGLRNSYEQYF,TGCGCCAGCAGCCAAGGGGGACTCCGCAACTCCTACGAGCAGTACTTC
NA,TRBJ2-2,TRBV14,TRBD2,CASSQDPWTSGHYTGELFF,TGTGCCAGCAGCCAAGATCCCTGGACTAGCGGGCATTACACCGGGGAGCTGTTTTTT
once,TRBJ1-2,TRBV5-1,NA,CASSLAGGVSDGYTF,TGCGCCAGCAGCTTGGCCGGAGGGGTTTCGGATGGCTACACCTTC
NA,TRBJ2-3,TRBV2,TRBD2,CASYKAGDPTDTQYF,TGTGCCAGCTATAAAGCGGGGGATCCGACAGATACGCAGTATTTT
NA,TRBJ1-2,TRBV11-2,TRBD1,CASSLGPGQGLVNYGYTF,TGTGCCAGCAGCTTAGGGCCCGGACAGGGCCTGGTTAACTATGGCTACACCTTC
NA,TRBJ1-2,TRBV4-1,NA,CASSPSLVKGISRNYGYTF,TGCGCCAGCAGCCCAAGTTTGGTCAAGGGGATTTCCCGTAACTATGGCTACACCTTC